Listed here is a single TCR beta chain. Its antigen is as yet unknown. Only in-frame clones appear in the TCRdb table, and some are missing; sequencing was by immunoSEQ multiplex PCR. Of under 30,000 clones in the sample, over 75% are singletons; the top ten hold approximately 24%. This CDR3 region has 15 residues. Unmatched junction bases numbered 5, after V lost 5 bases and J lost 5 bases. Looked up from germline, CDR1 is LNHDA and CDR2 is SQIVND (reference sequence). This record comes from a study of OX40 agonist ivuxolimab in advanced cancers. General study results and limits: Still undetermined is the antigen specificity of the expanded peripheral T cells. Clonal expansion was seen in CD4+ and CD8+ blood T cells by week 6 at 0.1 to 3.0 mg/kg.

The sequencing used CD4+ or CD8+ T cells sorted from blood, collected in a trial of the OX40 agonist ivuxolimab. The gene calls are TRBV19 and TRBJ2-2; TRBD1 agrees at 10 bases. The receptor was derived from an adult with an advanced solid tumor such as melanoma, head and neck, liver or kidney cancer. The CDR3 sequence: CASSYGTGVTGELFF. The CDR3 DNA sequence: TGTGCCAGTAGTTACGGGACAGGGGTAACCGGGGAGCTGTTTTTT.